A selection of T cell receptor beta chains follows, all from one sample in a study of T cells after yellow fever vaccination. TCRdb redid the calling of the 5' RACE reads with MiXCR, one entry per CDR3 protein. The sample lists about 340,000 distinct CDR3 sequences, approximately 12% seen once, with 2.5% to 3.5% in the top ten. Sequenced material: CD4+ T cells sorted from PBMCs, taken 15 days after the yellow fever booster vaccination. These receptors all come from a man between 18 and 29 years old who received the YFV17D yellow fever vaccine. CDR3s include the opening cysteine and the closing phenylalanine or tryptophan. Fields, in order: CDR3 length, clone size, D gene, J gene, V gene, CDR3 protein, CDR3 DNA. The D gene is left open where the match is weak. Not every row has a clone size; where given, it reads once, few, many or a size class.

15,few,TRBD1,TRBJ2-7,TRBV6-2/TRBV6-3,CASIRGQGIAYEQYF,TGTGCCAGCATCCGGGGACAGGGAATCGCGTACGAGCAGTACTTC
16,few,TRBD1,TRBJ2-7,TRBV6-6,CASSYQRDSPAYEQYF,TGTGCCAGCAGTTATCAACGGGACAGCCCTGCCTACGAGCAGTACTTC
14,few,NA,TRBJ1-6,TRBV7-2,CASSPGFYNSPLHF,TGTGCCAGCAGCCCAGGGTTCTATAATTCACCCCTCCACTTT
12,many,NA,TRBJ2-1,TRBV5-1,CASSLLVNEQFF,TGCGCCAGCAGCTTGTTAGTCAATGAGCAGTTCTTC
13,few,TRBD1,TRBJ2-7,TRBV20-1,CSACHDRAYEQYF,TGCAGTGCCTGCCATGACAGGGCTTACGAGCAGTACTTC
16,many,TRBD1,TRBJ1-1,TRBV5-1,CASSLGTGALNTEAFF,TGCGCCAGCAGCCTAGGGACAGGGGCCCTGAACACTGAAGCTTTCTTT
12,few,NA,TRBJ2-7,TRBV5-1,CASSLDGIEQYF,TGCGCCAGCAGCTTGGATGGTATCGAGCAGTACTTC
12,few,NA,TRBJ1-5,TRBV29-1,CSVGDINQPQHF,TGCAGCGTTGGGGACATCAATCAGCCCCAGCATTTT
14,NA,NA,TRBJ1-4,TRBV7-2,CASSFRGVNEKLFF,TGTGCCAGCAGCTTTCGAGGGGTTAATGAAAAACTGTTTTTT
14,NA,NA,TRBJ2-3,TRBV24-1,CATSGGRDTDTQYF,TGTGCCACCAGTGGCGGCAGGGACACAGATACGCAGTATTTT
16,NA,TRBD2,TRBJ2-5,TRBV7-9,CASSFSGGPGQETQYF,TGTGCCAGCAGCTTTTCGGGGGGGCCTGGTCAAGAGACCCAGTACTTC
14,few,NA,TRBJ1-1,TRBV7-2,CASSLGRGGRKAFF,TGTGCCAGCAGCTTGGGCAGGGGAGGGCGAAAAGCTTTCTTT
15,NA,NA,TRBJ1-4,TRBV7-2,CASSLFGRGDEKLFF,TGTGCCAGCAGCTTATTCGGCAGGGGTGATGAAAAACTGTTTTTT
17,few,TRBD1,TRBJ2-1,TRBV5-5,CASSSRNPGQGANEQFF,TGTGCCAGCAGCTCCAGGAACCCGGGACAGGGGGCTAATGAGCAGTTCTTC
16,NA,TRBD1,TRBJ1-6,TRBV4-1,CASTQGSGQARSPLHF,TGCGCCAGCACCCAAGGCTCCGGACAGGCTCGGTCACCCCTCCACTTT
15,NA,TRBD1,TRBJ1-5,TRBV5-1,CASSQGGSLNQPQHF,TGCGCCAGCAGCCAGGGGGGCAGCCTCAATCAGCCCCAGCATTTT
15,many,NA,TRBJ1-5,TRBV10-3,CATAASQGSNQPQHF,TGTGCCACCGCGGCCTCGCAAGGTAGCAATCAGCCCCAGCATTTT
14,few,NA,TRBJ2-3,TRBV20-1,CSAREGRGTDTQYF,TGCAGTGCTAGGGAGGGGCGCGGCACAGATACGCAGTATTTT
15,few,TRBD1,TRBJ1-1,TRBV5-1,CASKGGTGENTEAFF,TGCGCCAGTAAAGGGGGGACAGGGGAGAACACTGAAGCTTTCTTT
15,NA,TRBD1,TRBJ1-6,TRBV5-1,CASSLTGAENSPLHF,TGCGCCAGCAGCTTGACAGGGGCCGAGAATTCACCCCTCCACTTT
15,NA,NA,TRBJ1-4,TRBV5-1,CASSEGKATNEKLFF,TGCGCCAGCAGCGAGGGGAAAGCAACTAATGAAAAACTGTTTTTT
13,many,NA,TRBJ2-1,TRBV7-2,CASSSSSYNEQFF,TGTGCCAGCAGCTCCAGCTCCTACAATGAGCAGTTCTTC
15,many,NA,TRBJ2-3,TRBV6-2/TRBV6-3,CASSSPVPYTDTQYF,TGTGCCAGCAGTTCTCCCGTGCCTTACACAGATACGCAGTATTTT
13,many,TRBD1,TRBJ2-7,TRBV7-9,CASSPTGSSEQYF,TGTGCCAGCAGCCCGACAGGGAGTAGCGAGCAGTACTTC
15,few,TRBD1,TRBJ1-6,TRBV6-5,CASSYTAHRGGPLHF,TGTGCCAGCAGTTACACCGCCCACAGGGGTGGCCCCCTCCACTTT
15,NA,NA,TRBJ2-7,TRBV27,CASSFYRATAYEQYF,TGTGCCAGCAGTTTTTACCGGGCTACCGCCTACGAGCAGTACTTC
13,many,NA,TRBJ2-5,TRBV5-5,CASIMSPRETQYF,TGTGCCAGCATCATGAGTCCGAGAGAGACCCAGTACTTC
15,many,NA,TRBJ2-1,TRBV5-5,CASSLDRASYNEQFF,TGTGCCAGCAGCCTAGATAGGGCCTCCTACAATGAGCAGTTCTTC
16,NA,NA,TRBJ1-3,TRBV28,CASSPPGMNRGNTIYF,TGTGCCAGCAGTCCGCCGGGTATGAATCGTGGAAACACCATATATTTT
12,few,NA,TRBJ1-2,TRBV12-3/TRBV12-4,CASSYEDYGYTF,TGTGCCAGCAGTTATGAGGACTATGGCTACACCTTC
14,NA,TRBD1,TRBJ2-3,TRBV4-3,CASGDRTSTDTQYF,TGCGCCAGCGGGGACAGGACTAGCACAGATACGCAGTATTTT
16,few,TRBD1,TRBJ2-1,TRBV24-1,CATSDPGTGGLNEQFF,TGTGCCACCAGTGACCCCGGGACAGGGGGGCTAAATGAGCAGTTCTTC
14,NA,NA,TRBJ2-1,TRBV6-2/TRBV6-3,CASRPAGVINEQFF,TGTGCCAGCCGCCCAGCTGGAGTTATCAATGAGCAGTTCTTC